This TCR beta chain appears in the sequencing data of a study of T cells after posttransplantation cyclophosphamide. As concerns this clone: Its antigen is unknown.

Study-wide findings and caveats: Recipient CMV seropositivity and CMV reactivation strongly tracked TRB clonality. Later post-transplant blood repertoires were often dominated by donor CD8+ memory clones.

The CDR3 consists of 17 residues. CDR1 SGHTA and CDR2 FQGTGA come from the germline V gene. V was pared by 2 bases and J by 5 bases, with 5 bases of the junction left unmatched. Profiled with immunoSEQ multiplex PCR; TCRdb holds only in-frame clones, not every one. This sample has a few thousand clones, with roughly 87% found just once. Sampled 1 year posttransplant, controls received myeloablative marrow transplants, methotrexate and a calcineurin inhibitor. The receptor comes from a male patient aged 40-55 years who received an allogeneic stem cell transplant from an unrelated donor, was CMV-positive, and had chronic GVHD only. Some T cells may originate from the graft donor. This sample comprised PBMCs, obtained after an allogeneic stem cell transplant with a calcineurin inhibitor and methotrexate. This chain uses TRBV7-3 with TRBJ2-2; 13 nucleotides agree with TRBD2. CDR3 in DNA: TGTGCCAGCAGCTTAGTACCGGGACTAGCGGGGACCGGGGAGCTGTTTTTT. Residues: CASSLVPGLAGTGELFF.